The source of this TCR beta chain is a study of a mutant IDH1 vaccine in newly diagnosed glioma. On the study more broadly: Former treatment meant radiotherapy, temozolomide, or both; the majority had gotten both.

About this clone itself: As yet, its antigen is unknown.

The time point was: week 5, during vaccination. The vaccine gave 300 ug of a 20-mer mutant IDH1 peptide subcutaneously per dose. V shed 0 bases and J shed 6 bases, with 7 bases lying between them. CDR3 size: 13 residues. Germline values: CDR1 SGHNT, CDR2 YYREEE (reference sequence). Profiling relied on immunoSEQ multiplex PCR, and the TCRdb table lists in-frame clones only, not all of them. Among about 36,000 clones listed, roughly 79% were seen once. The rearrangement links TRBV5-4 to TRBJ1-5; a weak D match, TRBD1 (5 bases). This TCR was sampled from a man aged 50-60 years with glioma. The source material was PBMCs, sampled from a glioma patient whose treatment included an IDH1 peptide vaccine. CDR3 residues: CASSLDQGQPQHF. The DNA of the CDR3 is TGTGCCAGCAGCTTGGACCAGGGTCAGCCCCAGCATTTT.